The sequence of this T cell receptor (beta chain) was determined in a study of CXCR3-negative and CXCR3-positive naive CD8 T cells. For the study at large: TRB reads totalled about 140 million, about 1.5 +/- 0.3 million per library.

Study results and limitations: CXCR3-positive naive cells carried more hydrophobic TRB CDR3s than CXCR3-negative ones. Whereas both naive subsets had comparably high diversity, memory CD8+ cells had much lower diversity.

Identification of naive CD8+ T cells rested on CD45RO-CCR7+CD27+CD95- status. Remarks on this clonotype: Its specificity is unknown.

The libraries of TRB cDNA were constructed through 5' RACE using UMI labels. One entry per CDR3 protein, without DNA, is what TCRdb gives after re-calling the 5' RACE reads. The data include 95,000 to 100,000 distinct CDR3 sequences; the top ten clones carry approximately 1.1%. CDR1 and CDR2 (germline): WNHNN, SYGVQD (reference sequence). The CDR3 loop spans 14 amino acids. The chain is built from TRBV10-1 and TRBJ2-1; TCRdb reports TRBD1, a call that lacks DNA to check it against. Sequenced material: naive CXCR3+ CD8+ T cells from blood. The subset was: CD45RO-CCR7+CD27+CD95- naive CD8+ T cells expressing CXCR3 (TNR3+). The receptor comes from a human donor in good health. Some clones in this sample may be carry-over from other donors' samples. CDR3 region: CASSVPRVGNEQFF.